This T cell receptor beta chain was captured by sequencing in a study of T cells in localized non-small cell lung cancer (dated by TCRdb to 2020 to 2021). Looking at the study overall: The study analyzed T cell repertoires of 200 to 250 early-stage NSCLC patients, comparing tumors and uninvolved tumor-adjacent lungs. The cohort comprised approximately 240 treatment-naïve NSCLC patients with resected, localized lung tumors. NSCLC patients had a mean age of around 70 years, and more than 120 were male and about 98 female. Summary of the overall study and its limitations: Higher T cell density in blood was associated with longer overall survival, whereas higher clonality in adjacent lung was associated with shorter survival. Uninvolved tumor-adjacent lung showed the highest T cell clonality, higher than tumor, which suggests more focused antigenic responses in the uninvolved tumor-adjacent lung. Because multi-region tumor sequencing was not done, intratumor heterogeneity could not be ruled out. Because of the exploratory design, TCR variables were selected using unadjusted p-values without false-discovery rate correction. Of the top 100 tumor clones, a median of 57 were detected in paired uninvolved adjacent lung; 28 were also among that lung's top 100.

TCR beta CDR3 regions were sequenced from DNA using the immunoSEQ Assay. In the authors' own workflow: T cell density was computed as TCR beta template counts normalized to usable DNA estimated by amplifying housekeeping genes. Richness was estimated with the preseqR package, extrapolating to 400,000 templates for PBMC samples and 120,000 templates for tissue samples. Clonality was defined as one minus Pielou's evenness. Tissue-enriched TCRs were identified through differential abundance testing performed on productive amino-acid clonotypes, with a minimum total count of 5 and an alpha of 0.1. The Jaccard Index and the Morisita Overlap Index were used to quantify repertoire overlap between compartments. GLIPH grouped TCR beta CDR3s together with public tetramer-defined viral CDR3s, and a viral motif had to include at least three viral sequences and also show V-gene enrichment. TCRdb mirrors the immuneACCESS table, restricted to in-frame sequences. Some clones are absent from its copies; in checked studies, under half trace to an unresolved V gene, and the reason for the others is unknown. That table gives V, J and clone size, and the DNA gave D and trimming. The sample table shows around 91,000 clones, and approximately 86% are seen once. The ten largest clones capture roughly 15% of the sample.

Note on this clone: What antigen it recognizes has not been identified. Base qualities were left out, and no much larger clone turns up one base away.

At diagnosis, peripheral blood, uninvolved tumor-adjacent lung and tumor were collected and were preserved as a mix of fresh-frozen and FFPE material. Blood samples were analyzed as peripheral blood mononuclear cells for TCR repertoire profiling. This TCR was recovered from a man aged 40 to 70 with stage I squamous cell lung carcinoma. The material was peripheral blood, obtained before any cancer treatment.

CDR3 loop: CASRTTGDGWQKLFF. Read as DNA, the sequence is TGTGCCAGCAGGACGACAGGGGATGGGTGGCAAAAACTGTTTTTT. The V and J genes are TRBV28 and TRBJ1-4; 8 central bases correspond to TRBD1. Trimming removed 6 bases from V and 9 bases from J; the gene matches leave 12 bases unexplained. The germline V gene supplies CDR1 MDHEN and CDR2 SYDVKM. The CDR3 covers 15 residues, taking in both the cysteine and the phenylalanine. Just CDR3 DNA is preserved here, 45 bases in frame from base 1.